This TCR beta chain derives from a study of graft-versus-host responses after intestinal transplantation. For the study at large: Induction using anti-thymocyte globulin, followed by tacrolimus and steroids for roughly 3 years, was given to all recipients.

To note about this clone: Its antigen is not known.

Study-level findings and limits: Investigators detected GvH clones in recipient marrow, with some emerging earlier in ileum or blood.

The germline V gene has CDR1 SGHNT and CDR2 YYREEE (reference sequence). Trimming removed 4 bases from V and 8 bases from J; junction bases left unmatched: 11. This CDR3 region has 14 residues. Repertoires were generated with immunoSEQ multiplex PCR, while TCRdb's copy carries only in-frame clones and drops some. The data contain 50,000 or so clones, over 90% of them singletons. Specimen: unstimulated CD4+ T cells sorted from spleen or lymph node cells, collected before transplant. This clonotype was sampled from a human donor who was the organ donor for an intestinal transplant. This chain connects TRBV5-4 to TRBJ1-2; 7 bases agree with TRBD1. CDR3 sequence (DNA): TGTGCCAGCAGCCAGGCAGGGGGAAAAAGGGGCTACACCTTC. Its protein is CASSQAGGKRGYTF.